Included here is one T cell receptor beta chain sequence, with context. Its antigen is unidentified. With 5 bases clipped from V and 1 base from J, the junction kept 8 bases outside the gene matches. The CDR3 contains 16 residues. The germline CDR1 and CDR2 sequences are MNHNY and SVGAGI (reference sequence). Profiling relied on immunoSEQ multiplex PCR, and the TCRdb table lists in-frame clones only, not all of them. The data show about 86,000 clones, roughly 80% seen once. The data belong to a study of T cell responses to AZD1222 COVID-19 vaccine. Points from the study as a whole: The study identified only a handful of AZD1222 recipients as seropositive at baseline.

The sequencing used peripheral blood, collected on day 0 of AZD1222 vaccination. This sequence was found in an adult in good health. This chain links TRBV6-6 with TRBJ2-5; 9 bases are shared with TRBD2. The CDR3 sequence is CASSLSGGTLQETQYF. DNA of the CDR3: TGTGCCAGCAGTCTAAGCGGGGGGACTCTCCAAGAGACCCAGTACTTC.